This entry concerns a single T cell receptor beta chain. In the study's own analysis: Amplification with reference gene primers provided the estimates of nucleated cell counts. Sequenced by immunoSEQ multiplex PCR; TCRdb stores in-frame clones only, minus some. Clonal size and the V and J genes are those of that table, whereas D and trimming came from the DNA. This table holds about 110,000 clones, over 70% found once. These data originate in a study of blood T cell repertoires in COVID-19. Study background: Sites across the United States, Italy and Spain contributed samples from acute and convalescent COVID-19. T cells, B-cell-depleted T cells, or PBMCs provided the cDNA or gDNA that served as material.

CDR1 is SGHKS and CDR2 is YYEKEE in the germline V gene (reference sequence). The CDR3 consists of 15 residues. V was pared by 0 bases and J by 1 base, with 10 bases between. The chain recombines TRBV5-5 with TRBJ1-1; D gene unclear. Sequenced: peripheral blood. The source is a human donor with acute or convalescent COVID-19. The donor label of this sample is uncertain. CDR3 nucleotide sequence: TGTGCCAGCAGCTTGGTGGGAGGACCGAACACTGAAGCTTTCTTT. It translates to CASSLVGGPNTEAFF.